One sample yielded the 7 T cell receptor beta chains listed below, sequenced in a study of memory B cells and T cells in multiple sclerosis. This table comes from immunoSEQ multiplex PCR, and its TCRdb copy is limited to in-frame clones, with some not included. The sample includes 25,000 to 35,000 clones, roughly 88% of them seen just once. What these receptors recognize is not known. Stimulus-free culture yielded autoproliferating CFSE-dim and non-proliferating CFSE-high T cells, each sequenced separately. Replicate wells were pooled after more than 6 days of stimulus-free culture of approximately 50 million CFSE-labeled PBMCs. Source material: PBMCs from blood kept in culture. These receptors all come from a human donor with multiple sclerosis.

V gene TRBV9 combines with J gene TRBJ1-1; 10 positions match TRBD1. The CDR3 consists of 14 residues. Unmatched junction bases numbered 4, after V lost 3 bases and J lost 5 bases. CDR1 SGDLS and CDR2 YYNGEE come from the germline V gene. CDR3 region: CASSGTGGRTEAFF. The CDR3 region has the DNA TGTGCCAGCAGCGGGACAGGGGGAAGGACTGAAGCTTTCTTT.

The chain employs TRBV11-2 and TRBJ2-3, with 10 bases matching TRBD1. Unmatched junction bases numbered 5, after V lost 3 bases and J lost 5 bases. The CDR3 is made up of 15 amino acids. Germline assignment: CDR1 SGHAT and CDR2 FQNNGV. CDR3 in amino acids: CASSFVRDRGDTQYF. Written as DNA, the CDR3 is TGTGCCAGCAGCTTTGTCCGGGACAGGGGAGATACGCAGTATTTT.

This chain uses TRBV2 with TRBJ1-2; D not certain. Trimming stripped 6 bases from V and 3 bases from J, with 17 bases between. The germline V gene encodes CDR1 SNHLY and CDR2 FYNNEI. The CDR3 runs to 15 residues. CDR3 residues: CASSPIAGPHYGYTF. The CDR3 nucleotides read TGTGCCAGCAGCCCTATCGCCGGGCCGCACTATGGCTACACCTTC.

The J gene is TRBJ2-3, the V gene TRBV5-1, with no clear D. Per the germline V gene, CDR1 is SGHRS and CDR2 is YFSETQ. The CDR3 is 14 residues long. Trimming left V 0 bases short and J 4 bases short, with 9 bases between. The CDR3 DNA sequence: TGCGCCAGCAGCTTGGATGGGTGGGCAGATACGCAGTATTTT. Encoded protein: CASSLDGWADTQYF.

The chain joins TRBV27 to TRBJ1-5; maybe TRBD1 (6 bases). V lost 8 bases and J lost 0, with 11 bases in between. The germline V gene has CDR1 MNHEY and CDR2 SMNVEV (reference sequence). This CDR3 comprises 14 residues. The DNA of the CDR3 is TGTGCCAGCGGACAGCCATATAGCAATCAGCCCCAGCATTTT. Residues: CASGQPYSNQPQHF.

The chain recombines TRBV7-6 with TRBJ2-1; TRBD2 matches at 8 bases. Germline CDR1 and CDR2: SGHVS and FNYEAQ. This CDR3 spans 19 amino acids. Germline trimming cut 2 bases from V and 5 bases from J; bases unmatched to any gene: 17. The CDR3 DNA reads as TGTGCCAGCAGCTTAAGATCGCTTAGCGGGATCTCCTTGGACAATGAGCAGTTCTTC. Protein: CASSLRSLSGISLDNEQFF.

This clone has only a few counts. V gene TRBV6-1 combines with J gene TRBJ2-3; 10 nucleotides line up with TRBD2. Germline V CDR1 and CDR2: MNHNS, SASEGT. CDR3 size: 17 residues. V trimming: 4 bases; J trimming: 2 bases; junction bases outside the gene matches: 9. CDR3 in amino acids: CASSGSIAGGNTDTQYF. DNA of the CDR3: TGTGCCAGCAGTGGATCCATAGCGGGAGGAAACACAGATACGCAGTATTTT.